The present entry profiles one TCR beta chain with its context. Its target is unknown. The study amplified TCR beta CDR3 regions using RNA transcripts. HTBI primers served in a first-round RT-PCR, which a second-round multiplex PCR followed. TCRdb reprocessed the multiplex PCR reads via MiXCR and lists one record per CDR3 protein. The sample has 650,000 to 900,000 distinct CDR3 sequences, around 40% seen once. Orbital computed tomography and thyroid ultrasound, along with TRAb, serum thyroxine and clinical symptoms, underpinned diagnosis. The PBMCs used were ones drawn from 9.5 to 10 ml of fresh peripheral blood. Germline loops: CDR1 SGHDN, CDR2 FVKESK. V was cut by 0 bases and J by 2 bases, with 11 bases left in between. The CDR3 has 16 residues. This specimen belongs to a study of Graves' ophthalmopathy and Graves' hyperthyroidism. Study results and caveats: Blood contained most expanded thyroid clonotypes exceeding 0.001 frequency. Ophthalmopathy progression cases were predicted by the model with roughly 64% sensitivity and 72.22% specificity.

This clonotype was obtained from an adult man with Graves' ophthalmopathy. The V gene is TRBV14, the J gene TRBJ1-3; tentative D call: TRBD1 (6 bases). The sequencing sample was made of peripheral blood. CDR3 protein: CASSQDVGAAGNTIYF. The CDR3 DNA reads TGTGCCAGCAGCCAAGATGTGGGGGCAGCTGGAAACACCATATATTTT.